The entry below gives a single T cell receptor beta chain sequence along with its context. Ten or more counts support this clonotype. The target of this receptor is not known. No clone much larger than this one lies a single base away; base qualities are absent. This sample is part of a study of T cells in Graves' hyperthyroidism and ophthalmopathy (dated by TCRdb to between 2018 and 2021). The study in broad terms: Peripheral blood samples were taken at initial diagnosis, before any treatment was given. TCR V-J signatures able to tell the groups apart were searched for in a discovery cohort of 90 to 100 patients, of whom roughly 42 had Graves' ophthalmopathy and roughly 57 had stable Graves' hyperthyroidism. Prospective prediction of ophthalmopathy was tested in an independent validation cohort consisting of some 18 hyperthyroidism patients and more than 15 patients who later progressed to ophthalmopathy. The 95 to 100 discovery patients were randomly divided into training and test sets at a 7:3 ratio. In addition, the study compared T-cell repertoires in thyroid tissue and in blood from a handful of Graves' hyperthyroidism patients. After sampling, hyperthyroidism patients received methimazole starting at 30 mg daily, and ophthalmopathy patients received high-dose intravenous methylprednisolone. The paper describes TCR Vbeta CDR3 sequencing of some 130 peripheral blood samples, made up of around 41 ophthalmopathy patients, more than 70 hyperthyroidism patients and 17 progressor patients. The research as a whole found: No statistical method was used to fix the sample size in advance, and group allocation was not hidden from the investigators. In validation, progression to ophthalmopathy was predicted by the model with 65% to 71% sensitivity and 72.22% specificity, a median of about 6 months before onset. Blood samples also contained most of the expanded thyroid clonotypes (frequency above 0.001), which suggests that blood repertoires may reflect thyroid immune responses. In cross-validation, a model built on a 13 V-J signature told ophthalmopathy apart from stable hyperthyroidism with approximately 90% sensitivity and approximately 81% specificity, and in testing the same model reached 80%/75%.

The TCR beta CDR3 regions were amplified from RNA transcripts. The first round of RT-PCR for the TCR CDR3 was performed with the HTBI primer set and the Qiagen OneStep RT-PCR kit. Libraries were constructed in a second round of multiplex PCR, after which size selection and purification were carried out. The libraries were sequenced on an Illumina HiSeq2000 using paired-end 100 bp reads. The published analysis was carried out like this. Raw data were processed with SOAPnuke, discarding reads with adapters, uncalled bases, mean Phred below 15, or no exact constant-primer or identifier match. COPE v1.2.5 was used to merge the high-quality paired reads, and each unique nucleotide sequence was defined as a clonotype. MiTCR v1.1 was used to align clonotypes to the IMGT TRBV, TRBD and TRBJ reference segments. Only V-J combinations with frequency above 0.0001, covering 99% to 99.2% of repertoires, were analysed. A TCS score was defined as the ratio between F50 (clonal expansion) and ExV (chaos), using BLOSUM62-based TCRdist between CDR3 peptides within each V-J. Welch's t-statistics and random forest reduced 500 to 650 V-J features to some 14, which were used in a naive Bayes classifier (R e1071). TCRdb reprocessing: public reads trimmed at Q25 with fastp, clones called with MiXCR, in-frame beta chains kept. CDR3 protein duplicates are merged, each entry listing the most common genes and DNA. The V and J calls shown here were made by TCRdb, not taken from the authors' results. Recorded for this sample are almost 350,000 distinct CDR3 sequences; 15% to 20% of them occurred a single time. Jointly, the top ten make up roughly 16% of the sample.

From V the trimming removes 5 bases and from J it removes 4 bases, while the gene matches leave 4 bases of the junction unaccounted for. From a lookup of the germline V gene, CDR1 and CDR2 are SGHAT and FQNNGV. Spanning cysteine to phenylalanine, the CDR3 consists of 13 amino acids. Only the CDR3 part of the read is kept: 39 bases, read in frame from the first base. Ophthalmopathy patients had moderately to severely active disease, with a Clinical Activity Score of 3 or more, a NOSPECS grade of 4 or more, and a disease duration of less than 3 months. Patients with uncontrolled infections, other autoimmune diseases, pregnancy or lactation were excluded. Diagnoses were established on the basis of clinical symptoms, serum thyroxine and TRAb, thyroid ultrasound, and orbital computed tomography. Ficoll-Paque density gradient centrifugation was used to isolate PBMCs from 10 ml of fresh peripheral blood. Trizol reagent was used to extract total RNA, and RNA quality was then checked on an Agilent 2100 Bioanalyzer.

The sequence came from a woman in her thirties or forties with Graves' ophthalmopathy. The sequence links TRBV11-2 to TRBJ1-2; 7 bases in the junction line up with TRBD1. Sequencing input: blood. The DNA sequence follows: TGTGCCAGCAGCCGGACAGGCCCCTATGGCTACACCTTC. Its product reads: CASSRTGPYGYTF.